What follows is one T cell receptor (beta chain) and its context. Its specificity is not known. This sample is part of a study of blood T cells in healthy people across ages. Across the study: There was about one barcoded beta molecule captured by template switching per two T cells.

Study-level points and caveats: PBMCs that were unsorted prevented a conclusive naive versus antigen-experienced comparison. TCR beta diversity was tightly associated with the proportion of naive T cells.

The second PCR ran roughly 7 to 12 cycles with a sample-barcoded 5' primer and J-beta primers. In TCRdb, the 5' RACE reads were re-called with MiXCR into one record per CDR3 protein. The top ten hold approximately 20% of the sample, which has about 1 million distinct CDR3 sequences, under 55% seen once. Total RNA, at least 6 micrograms per sample, was extracted from PBMCs. The CDR3 is 13 amino acids. Trimming took 1 base from V and 5 from J, leaving 7 bases between them. Germline values: CDR1 LNHNV, CDR2 YYDKDF (reference sequence). V usage is TRBV15 and J usage is TRBJ2-3; D gene unclear. The sequence derives from a woman aged 60-70 years in good health. Sequencing used blood. Here the CDR3 DNA reads TGTGCCACCAGCAGAGCTGCCGTAGATACGCAGTATTTT. It translates to CATSRAAVDTQYF.